Following are 9 T cell receptor beta chains from one sample sequenced in a study of tumor-infiltrating lymphocytes in localized non-small cell lung cancer. Method: immunoSEQ multiplex PCR; TCRdb's copy keeps in-frame clones and lacks some. The table records over 10,000 clones, 70% to 90% of them present only once. Sequencing used uninvolved lung tissue not adjacent to the tumor. The receptors were sampled from a human donor with non-small cell lung cancer.

The J gene is TRBJ2-6, the V gene TRBV6-1, with D perhaps matching TRBD2 (5 bases). Trimming cost V 4 bases and J 0 bases, with 10 bases left between them. Germline loops: CDR1 MNHNS, CDR2 SASEGT. The CDR3 runs 16 residues. For the CDR3, the DNA is TGTGCCAGCAGTGCCGGGGTTTACTCTGGGGCCAACGTCCTGACTTTC. Its translation is CASSAGVYSGANVLTF.

This chain connects TRBV29-1 to TRBJ2-1, with 10 bases aligning to TRBD1. The CDR3 is made up of 17 amino acids. Germline lookup yields CDR1 SQVTM and CDR2 ANQGSEA. The J segment lost 0 bases and the V segment lost 7 bases, leaving 12 bases of the junction unmatched. The CDR3 nucleotides read TGCAGCGCGGCCGGACAGGGGGGGCGAAGCTCCTACAATGAGCAGTTCTTC. Translating gives CSAAGQGGRSSYNEQFF.

The J gene is TRBJ2-3, the V gene TRBV30, with 7 bases aligning to TRBD2. The junction had 12 bases not matched to a gene; V was cut back by 0 bases and J by 3 bases. CDR1 is GTSNPN, CDR2 SVGIG, per germline (reference sequence). The length of the CDR3 is 17 residues. The CDR3, as DNA: TGTGCCTGGAGTGTACTGGGTCGAACTAGCGTTACAGATACGCAGTATTTT. Translation gives CAWSVLGRTSVTDTQYF.

The genes are TRBV9 and TRBJ1-1; no reliable D call. CDR1 is SGDLS and CDR2 is YYNGEE in the germline V gene. The CDR3 runs to 14 residues. V lost 2 bases and J 7 bases, leaving 15 bases between the germline ends. The CDR3, as DNA: TGTGCCAGCAGCGTTAGGCCGGATAAGGTTGAAGCTTTCTTT. Protein sequence: CASSVRPDKVEAFF.

The chain couples TRBV5-1 to TRBJ2-5; 8 bases align to TRBD1. Looked up from germline, CDR1 is SGHRS and CDR2 is YFSETQ. This CDR3 region has 14 residues. The V segment lost 4 bases and the J segment 3 bases; nucleotides outside the gene matches: 5. This CDR3 is CASSHGQGKETQYF. The CDR3 region has the DNA TGCGCCAGCAGCCACGGACAGGGAAAAGAGACCCAGTACTTC.

The chain combines TRBV5-1 with TRBJ2-1; 8 positions agree with TRBD1. Germline V gene lookup returns CDR1 SGHRS and CDR2 YFSETQ. The CDR3 is 15 residues long. Germline trimming cut 4 bases from V and 4 bases from J; bases unmatched to any gene: 7. DNA for the CDR3: TGCGCCAGCAGCATCGGACAGGGCGGGTACAATGAGCAGTTCTTC. Its protein product is CASSIGQGGYNEQFF.

The chain recombines TRBV5-1 with TRBJ1-2; no clear D gene. CDR3 length equals 15 residues. The germline CDR1 and CDR2 sequences are SGHRS and YFSETQ. V was clipped by 2 bases and J by 7 bases, with 18 bases between them. The CDR3, as DNA: TGCGCCAGCAGCTTCGTAATGAGCGGGAAGGCTGGCTACACCTTC. Amino acid sequence: CASSFVMSGKAGYTF.

This chain connects TRBV2 to TRBJ2-5, with 7 bases matching TRBD1. The CDR3 has 14 residues. Unmatched junction bases numbered 9, after V lost 2 bases and J lost 9 bases. Per germline, CDR1 SNHLY and CDR2 FYNNEI. Here the CDR3 DNA reads TGTGCCAGCAGTGAAAGGGGGCAGGGTCGGGCCCAGTACTTC. Translating it yields CASSERGQGRAQYF.

The rearrangement links TRBV25-1 to TRBJ1-4; D is unclear. CDR3 size: 13 residues. Germline CDR1 is MGHDK and CDR2 is SYGVNS. With 10 bases removed from V and 14 bases from J, the gap between germline ends came to 23 bases. CDR3 DNA sequence: TGTGCCACCATAAACACCCCGGGAACAGCGCTGTTTTTT. Protein sequence: CATINTPGTALFF.